This TCR beta chain was found in a study of cytomegalovirus exposure and HLA in healthy donors. Study-level points and caveats: A later analysis by the authors found several of the most significant clusters apparently linked to common viral pathogens.

Trimming pared 5 bases from V and 4 bases from J, leaving 9 bases between. Germline CDR1 MDHEN, CDR2 SYDVKM. This CDR3 has 14 amino acids. This clone has only a few counts. As yet, its antigen is unknown. A multiplex PCR was run with 60 Vbeta primers and 13 Jbeta primers. Here immunoSEQ multiplex PCR was the method, and the copy in TCRdb shows in-frame clones only, minus some. There are 95,000 to 150,000 clones in the sample; approximately 84% occur only once, and over 0.2% lies in the top ten. This receptor was identified in a man between 45 and 60 years old in good health and CMV-seronegative. The V call is TRBV28, the J call TRBJ1-6, with D possibly being TRBD1 (6 bases). Sequences were obtained from PBMCs. CDR3 residues: CASSEGGYNSPLHF. The CDR3 nucleotides read TGTGCCAGCAGTGAAGGGGGTTATAATTCACCCCTCCACTTT.